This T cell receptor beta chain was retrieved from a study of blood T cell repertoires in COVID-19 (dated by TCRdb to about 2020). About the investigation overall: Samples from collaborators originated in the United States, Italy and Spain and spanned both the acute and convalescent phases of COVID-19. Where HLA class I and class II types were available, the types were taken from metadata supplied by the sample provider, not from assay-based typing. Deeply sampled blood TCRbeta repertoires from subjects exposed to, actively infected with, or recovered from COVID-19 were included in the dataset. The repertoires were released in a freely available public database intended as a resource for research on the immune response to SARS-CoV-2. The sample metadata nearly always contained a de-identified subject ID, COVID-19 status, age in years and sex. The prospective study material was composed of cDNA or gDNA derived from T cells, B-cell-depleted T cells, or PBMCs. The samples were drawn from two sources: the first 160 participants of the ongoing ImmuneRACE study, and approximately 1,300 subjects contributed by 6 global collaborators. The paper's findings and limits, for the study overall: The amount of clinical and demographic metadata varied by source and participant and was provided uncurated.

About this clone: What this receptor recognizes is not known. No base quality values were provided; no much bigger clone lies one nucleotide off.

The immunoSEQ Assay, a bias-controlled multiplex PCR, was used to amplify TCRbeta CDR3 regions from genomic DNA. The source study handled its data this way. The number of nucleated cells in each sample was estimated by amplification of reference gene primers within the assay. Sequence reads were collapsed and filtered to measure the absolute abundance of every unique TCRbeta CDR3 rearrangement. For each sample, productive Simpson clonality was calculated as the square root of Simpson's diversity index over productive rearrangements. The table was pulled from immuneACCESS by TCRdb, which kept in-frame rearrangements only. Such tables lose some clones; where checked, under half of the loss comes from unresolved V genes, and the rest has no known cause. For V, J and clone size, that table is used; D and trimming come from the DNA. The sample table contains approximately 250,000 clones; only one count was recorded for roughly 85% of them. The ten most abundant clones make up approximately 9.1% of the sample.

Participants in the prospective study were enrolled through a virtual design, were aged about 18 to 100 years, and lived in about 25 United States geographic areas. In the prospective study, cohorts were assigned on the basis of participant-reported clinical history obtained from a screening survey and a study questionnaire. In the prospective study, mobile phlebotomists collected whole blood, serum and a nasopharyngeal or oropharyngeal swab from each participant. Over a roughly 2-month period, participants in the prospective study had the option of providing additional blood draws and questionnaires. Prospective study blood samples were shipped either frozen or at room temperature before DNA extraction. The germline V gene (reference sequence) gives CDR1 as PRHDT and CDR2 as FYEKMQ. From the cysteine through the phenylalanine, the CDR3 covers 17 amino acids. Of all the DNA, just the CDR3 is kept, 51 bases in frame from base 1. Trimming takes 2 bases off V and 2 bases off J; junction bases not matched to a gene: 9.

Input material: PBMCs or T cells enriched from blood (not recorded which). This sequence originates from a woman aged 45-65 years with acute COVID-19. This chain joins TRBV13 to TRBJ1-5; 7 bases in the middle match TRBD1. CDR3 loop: CASSLRQGVDGNQPQHF. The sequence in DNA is TGTGCCAGCAGCTTAAGGCAGGGGGTCGATGGCAATCAGCCCCAGCATTTT.